This T cell receptor (beta chain) came from a study of cytomegalovirus exposure and HLA in healthy donors. Study-wide context: Researchers previously reported finding just under 120 million unique TCR beta sequences from around 200 million T cells. Study findings and constraints: No immune exposure information besides CMV serostatus was available. Compared with the approximately 680-donor mean, an Asian-associated ancestry cluster reportedly had fewer N-insertions, according to a later analysis. The study labeled fewer than 200 TCR beta chains cytomegalovirus-associated.

PCR amplification relied on 60 Vbeta primers (plus 13 Jbeta primers). Clones were sequenced by immunoSEQ multiplex PCR, and TCRdb holds only the in-frame ones, with some missing. The profile covers more than 55,000 clones, with 65% to 90% appearing a single time and 3.5% to 5% taken by the ten largest. Details on this clone: The target antigen is unknown.

Germline lookup yields CDR1 GTSNPN and CDR2 SVGIG (reference sequence). The CDR3 runs to 13 residues. Trimming took off 5 bases at V and 5 bases at J, with 15 bases between the two ends. The rearrangement uses TRBV30 and TRBJ1-1; a possible D gene is TRBD1 (6 bases). Material for sequencing was PBMCs. This sequence originates from a man aged 30 to 45 in good health and CMV-seronegative. CDR3 coding DNA: TGTGCCTGGGGGGGCGGGGGGCGGACTGAAGCTTTCTTT. Encoded protein: CAWGGGGRTEAFF.